This is a list of T cell receptor beta chains from one sample in a study of blood T cell repertoires in COVID-19. Clones were read by immunoSEQ multiplex PCR, and TCRdb kept only the in-frame ones, dropping some. This sample has some 250,000 clones, with around 79% found just once. Sequencing used peripheral blood. The origin of the receptors is a woman aged 80 or over with acute or convalescent COVID-19. Both conserved end residues are part of each CDR3. A D gene is named only where the DNA matches it firmly. Not every row has a clone size; where given, it reads once, few, many or a size class.

CDR3 protein	CDR3 DNA	D gene	V gene	J gene	clone size
CASRPPIGGGGRDEQFF	TGTGCCAGCAGGCCCCCAATCGGCGGGGGGGGTCGGGATGAGCAGTTCTTC	TRBD2	TRBV7-2	TRBJ2-1	once
CASSPQPGPLMTGELFF	TGTGCCAGTAGTCCGCAGCCGGGTCCCCTAATGACCGGGGAGCTGTTTTTT	NA	TRBV19	TRBJ2-2	many
CASSLGWTAPTGELFF	TGTGCCAGCAGCTTGGGGTGGACAGCTCCAACCGGGGAGCTGTTTTTT	NA	TRBV7-6	TRBJ2-2	NA
CATSRDRGQGERGYTF	TGTGCCACCAGCAGAGATAGAGGACAGGGGGAGAGGGGCTACACCTTC	TRBD1	TRBV15	TRBJ1-2	NA
CAIRGTGAETQYF	TGTGCCATCAGGGGGACAGGAGCGGAGACCCAGTACTTC	TRBD1	TRBV10-3	TRBJ2-5	NA
CAITAGREDTEAFF	TGTGCCATCACCGCAGGTCGGGAGGACACTGAAGCTTTCTTT	NA	TRBV10-3	TRBJ1-1	NA
CASSIDHRALAKNIQYF	TGTGCCAGTAGTATAGATCACAGGGCCTTAGCCAAAAACATTCAGTACTTC	NA	TRBV19	TRBJ2-4	NA
CASSPRLAGNNEQFF	TGCGCCAGCAGCCCAAGGCTAGCGGGCAACAATGAGCAGTTCTTC	TRBD2	TRBV4-3	TRBJ2-1	NA
CASGLFRTGGRETQYF	TGTGCTAGTGGTTTGTTCAGGACAGGGGGCAGAGAGACCCAGTACTTC	TRBD1	TRBV12-5	TRBJ2-5	NA
CASSRDPGPGGNSPLHF	TGTGCCAGCAGTAGAGACCCGGGGCCTGGGGGGAATTCACCCCTCCACTTT	NA	TRBV6-2/TRBV6-3	TRBJ1-6	many